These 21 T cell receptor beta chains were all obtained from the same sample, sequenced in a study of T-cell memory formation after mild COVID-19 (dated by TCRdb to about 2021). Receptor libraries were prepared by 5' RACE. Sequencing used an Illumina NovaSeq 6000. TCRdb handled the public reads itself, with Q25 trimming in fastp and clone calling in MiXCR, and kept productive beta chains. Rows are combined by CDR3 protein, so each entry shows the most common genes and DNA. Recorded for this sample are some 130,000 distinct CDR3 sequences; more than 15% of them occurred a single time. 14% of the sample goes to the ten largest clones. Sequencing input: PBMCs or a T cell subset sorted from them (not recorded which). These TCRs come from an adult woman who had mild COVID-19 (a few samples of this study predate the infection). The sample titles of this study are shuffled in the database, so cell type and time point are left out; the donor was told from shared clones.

The CDR3 region is CATSTVNTGELFF. CDR3 DNA: TGTGCCACCAGCACAGTGAACACCGGGGAGCTGTTTTTT. The chain links TRBV15 to TRBJ2-2, with no clear D. Trimming stripped 4 bases from V and 1 base from J, with 4 bases between. This CDR3 is 13 amino acids long. The V gene's germline CDR1 is LNHNV and CDR2 YYDKDF (reference sequence).

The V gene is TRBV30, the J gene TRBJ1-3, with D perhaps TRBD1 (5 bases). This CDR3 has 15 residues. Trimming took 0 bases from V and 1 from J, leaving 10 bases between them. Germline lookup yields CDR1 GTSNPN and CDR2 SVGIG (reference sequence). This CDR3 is CAWSVQGLSGNTIYF. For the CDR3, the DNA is TGTGCCTGGAGTGTGCAGGGATTGTCTGGAAACACCATATATTTT.

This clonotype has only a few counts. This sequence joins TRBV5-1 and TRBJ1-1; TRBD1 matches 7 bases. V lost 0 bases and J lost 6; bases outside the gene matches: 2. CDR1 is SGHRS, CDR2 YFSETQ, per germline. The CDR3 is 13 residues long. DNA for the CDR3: TGCGCCAGCAGCTTGGGAGACAGGGCTGAAGCTTTCTTT. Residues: CASSLGDRAEAFF. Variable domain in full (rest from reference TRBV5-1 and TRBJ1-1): KAGVTQTPRYLIKTRGQQVTLSCSPISGHRSVSWYQQTPGQGLQFLFEYFSETQRNKGNFPGRFSGRQFSNSRSEMNVSTLELGDSALYLCASSLGDRAEAFFGQGTRLTVV.

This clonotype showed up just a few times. CDR3: CASSQDHRPNNEQFF. For the CDR3, the DNA is TGCGCCAGCAGCCAAGATCATCGGCCGAACAATGAGCAGTTCTTC. This chain joins TRBV4-3 and TRBJ2-1; the D is unclear. CDR1 is LGHNA and CDR2 is YSLEER in the germline V gene. The CDR3 is made up of 15 amino acids. With 0 bases removed from V and 5 bases from J, the gap between germline ends came to 11 bases.

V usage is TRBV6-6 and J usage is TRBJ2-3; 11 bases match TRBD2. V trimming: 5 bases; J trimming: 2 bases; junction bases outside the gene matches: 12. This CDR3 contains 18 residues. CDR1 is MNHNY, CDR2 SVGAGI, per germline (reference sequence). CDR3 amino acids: CASSRAGLSGGATDTQYF. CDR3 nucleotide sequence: TGTGCCAGCAGTCGAGCGGGGCTTAGCGGGGGGGCCACAGATACGCAGTATTTT.

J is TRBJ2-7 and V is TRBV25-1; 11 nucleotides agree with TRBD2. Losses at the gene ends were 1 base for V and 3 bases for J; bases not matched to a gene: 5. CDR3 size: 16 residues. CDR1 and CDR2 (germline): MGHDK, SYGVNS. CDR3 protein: CASSEFASGGFYEQYF. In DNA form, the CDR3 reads TGTGCCAGCAGTGAATTCGCTAGCGGGGGGTTCTACGAGCAGTACTTC.

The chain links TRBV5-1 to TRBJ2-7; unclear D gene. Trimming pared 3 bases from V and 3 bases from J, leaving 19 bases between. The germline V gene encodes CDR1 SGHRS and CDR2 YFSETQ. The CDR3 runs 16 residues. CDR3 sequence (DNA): TGCGCCAGCAGCTCAGGCTTGGGAAAATCCGACTACGAGCAGTACTTC. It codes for CASSSGLGKSDYEQYF.

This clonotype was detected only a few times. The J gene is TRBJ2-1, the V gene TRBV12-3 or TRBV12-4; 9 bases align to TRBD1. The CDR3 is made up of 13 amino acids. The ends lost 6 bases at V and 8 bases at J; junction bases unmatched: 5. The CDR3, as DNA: TGTGCCAGCAGATCGGACAGGGGCGATGAGCAGTTCTTC. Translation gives CASRSDRGDEQFF.

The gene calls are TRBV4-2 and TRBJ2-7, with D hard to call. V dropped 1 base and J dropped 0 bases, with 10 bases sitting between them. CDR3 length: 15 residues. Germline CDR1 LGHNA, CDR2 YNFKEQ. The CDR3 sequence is CASSQAVQVSYEQYF. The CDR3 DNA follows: TGTGCCAGCAGCCAAGCGGTGCAGGTCTCCTACGAGCAGTACTTC.

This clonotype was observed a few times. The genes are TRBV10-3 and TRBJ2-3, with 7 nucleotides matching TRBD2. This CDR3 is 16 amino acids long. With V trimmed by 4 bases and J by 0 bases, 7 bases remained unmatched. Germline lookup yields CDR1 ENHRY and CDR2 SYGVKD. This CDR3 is CAISGVGRTSTDTQYF. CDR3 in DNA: TGTGCCATCAGTGGGGTCGGGAGGACTAGCACAGATACGCAGTATTTT.

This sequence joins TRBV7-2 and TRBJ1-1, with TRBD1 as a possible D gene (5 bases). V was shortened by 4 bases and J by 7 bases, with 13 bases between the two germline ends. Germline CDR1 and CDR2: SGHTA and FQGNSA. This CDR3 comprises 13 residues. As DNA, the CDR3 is TGTGCCAGCAGCTCCCACGGGGGGGATGAAGCTTTCTTT. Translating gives CASSSHGGDEAFF. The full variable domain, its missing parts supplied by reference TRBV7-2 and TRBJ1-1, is GAGVSQSPSNKVTEKGKDVELRCDPISGHTALYWYRQSLGQGLEFLIYFQGNSAPDKSGLPSDRFSAERTGGSVSTLTIQRTQQEDSAVYLCASSSHGGDEAFFGQGTRLTVV.

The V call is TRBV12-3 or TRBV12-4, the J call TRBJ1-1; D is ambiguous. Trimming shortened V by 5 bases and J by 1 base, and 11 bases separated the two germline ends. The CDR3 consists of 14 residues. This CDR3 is CASSLEVRNTEAFF. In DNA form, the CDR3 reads TGTGCCAGCAGTCTTGAAGTACGGAACACTGAAGCTTTCTTT.

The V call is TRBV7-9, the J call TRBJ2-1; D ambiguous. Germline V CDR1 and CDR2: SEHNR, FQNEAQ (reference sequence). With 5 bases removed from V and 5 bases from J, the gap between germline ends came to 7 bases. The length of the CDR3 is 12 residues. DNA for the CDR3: TGTGCCAGCAGCCCATGGGACAATGAGCAGTTCTTC. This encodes CASSPWDNEQFF. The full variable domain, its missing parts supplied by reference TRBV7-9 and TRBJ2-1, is DTGVSQNPRHKITKRGQNVTFRCDPISEHNRLYWYRQTLGQGPEFLTYFQNEAQLEKSRLLSDRFSAERPKGSFSTLEIQRTEQGDSAMYLCASSPWDNEQFFGPGTRLTVL.

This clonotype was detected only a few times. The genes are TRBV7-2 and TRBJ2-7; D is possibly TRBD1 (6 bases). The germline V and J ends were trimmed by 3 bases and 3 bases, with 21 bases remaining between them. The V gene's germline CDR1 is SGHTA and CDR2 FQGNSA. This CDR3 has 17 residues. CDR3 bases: TGTGCCAGCAGCTTTGGAGCGTCCGGGACGGGACACTACGAGCAGTACTTC. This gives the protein CASSFGASGTGHYEQYF.

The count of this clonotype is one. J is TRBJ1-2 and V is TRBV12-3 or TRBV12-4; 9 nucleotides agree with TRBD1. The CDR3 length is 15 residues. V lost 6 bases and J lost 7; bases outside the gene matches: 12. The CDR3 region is CASSLWDRAGTGYTF. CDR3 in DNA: TGTGCCAGCAGCCTGTGGGACAGGGCTGGGACTGGCTACACCTTC.

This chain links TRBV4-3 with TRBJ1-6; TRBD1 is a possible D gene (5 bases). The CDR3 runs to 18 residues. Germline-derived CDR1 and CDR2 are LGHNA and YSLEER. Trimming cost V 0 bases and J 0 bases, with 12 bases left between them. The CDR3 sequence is CASSQDPPGSSYNSPLHF. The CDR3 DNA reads TGCGCCAGCAGCCAAGATCCGCCAGGGAGCTCCTATAATTCACCCCTCCACTTT.

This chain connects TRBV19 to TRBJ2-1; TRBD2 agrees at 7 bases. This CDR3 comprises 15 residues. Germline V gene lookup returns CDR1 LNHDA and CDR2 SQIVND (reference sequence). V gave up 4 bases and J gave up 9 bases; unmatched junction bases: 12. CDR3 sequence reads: CASSTIGRELAEQFF. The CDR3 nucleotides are TGTGCCAGTAGTACCATCGGGCGGGAGTTGGCTGAGCAGTTCTTC. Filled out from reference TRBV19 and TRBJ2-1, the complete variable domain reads DGGITQSPKYLFRKEGQNVTLSCEQNLNHDAMYWYRQDPGQGLRLIYYSQIVNDFQKGDIAEGYSVSREKKESFPLTVTSAQKNPTAFYLCASSTIGRELAEQFFGPGTRLTVL.

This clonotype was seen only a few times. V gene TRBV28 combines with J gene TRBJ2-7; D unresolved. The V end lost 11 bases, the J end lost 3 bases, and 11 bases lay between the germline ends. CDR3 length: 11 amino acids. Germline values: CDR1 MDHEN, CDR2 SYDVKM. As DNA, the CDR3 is TGTGCCGCCGCTTCGGGCTACGAGCAGTACTTC. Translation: CAAASGYEQYF. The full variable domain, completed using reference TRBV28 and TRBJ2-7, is DVKVTQSSRYLVKRTGEKVFLECVQDMDHENMFWYRQDPGLGLRLIYFSYDVKMKEKGDIPEGYSVSREKKERFSLILESASTNQTSMYLCAAASGYEQYFGPGTRLTVT.

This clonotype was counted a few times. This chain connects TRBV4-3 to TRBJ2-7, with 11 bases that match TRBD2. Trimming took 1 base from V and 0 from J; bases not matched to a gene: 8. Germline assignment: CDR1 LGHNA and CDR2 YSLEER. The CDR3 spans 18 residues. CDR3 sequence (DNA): TGCGCCAGCAGCCAAGTGGTTAGCGGGAGGGATAGCTCCTACGAGCAGTACTTC. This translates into CASSQVVSGRDSSYEQYF.

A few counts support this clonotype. The DNA of the CDR3 is TGTGCCAGCAGTTTAGGGGCAGGGACTCTTTATGGCTACACCTTC. Its protein is CASSLGAGTLYGYTF. J is TRBJ1-2 and V is TRBV12-3 or TRBV12-4; maybe TRBD1 (5 bases). There are 15 residues in the CDR3. Trimming removed 1 base from V and 5 bases from J, with 14 bases in between.

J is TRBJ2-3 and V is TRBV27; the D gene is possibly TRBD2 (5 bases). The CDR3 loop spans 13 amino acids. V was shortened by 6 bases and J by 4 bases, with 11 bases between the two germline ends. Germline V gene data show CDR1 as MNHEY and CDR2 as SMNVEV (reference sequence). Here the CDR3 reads CASRALVADTQYF. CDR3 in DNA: TGTGCCAGCAGAGCACTAGTAGCAGATACGCAGTATTTT.